Each of the 29 T cell receptor beta chains below was sequenced from the same sample in a study of blood T cell repertoires in COVID-19. The table came from immunoSEQ multiplex PCR; TCRdb's copy has only in-frame clones and leaves some out. The table lists 280,000 or so clones, approximately 86% of them singletons. The specimen was peripheral blood. These receptors came from a man aged 18 to 35 with active or convalescent COVID-19.

The chain links TRBV27 to TRBJ2-7, with a possible D match to TRBD2 (7 bases). Trimming stripped 7 bases from V and 4 bases from J, with 23 bases between. This CDR3 contains 16 residues. Germline V gene sequence: CDR1 MNHEY, CDR2 SMNVEV (reference sequence). CDR3 residues: CASTQEGGGLHYEQYF. Here the CDR3 DNA reads TGTGCCAGCACCCAGGAGGGGGGGGGCCTTCATTACGAGCAGTACTTC.

The chain links TRBV4-3 to TRBJ1-2; 10 bases line up with TRBD1. The CDR3 length is 14 residues. Germline V gives CDR1 LGHNA, CDR2 YSLEER. After removal of 1 base from V and 8 bases from J, the junction contained 4 bases not matched to a gene. CDR3 nucleotide sequence: TGCGCCAGCAGCCAAGGACAGGGGGCGGGCGGCTACACCTTC. This translates into CASSQGQGAGGYTF.

This clone was seen once. The J gene is TRBJ1-1, the V gene TRBV19; D not certain. Trimming cost V 1 base and J 1 base, with 10 bases left between them. CDR3 size: 15 residues. Germline lookup yields CDR1 LNHDA and CDR2 SQIVND (reference sequence). DNA of the CDR3: TGTGCCAGTAGTATAGCCCCTGGCGGGAACACTGAAGCTTTCTTT. Translated, it gives CASSIAPGGNTEAFF.

This clone was picked up a small number of times. This chain joins TRBV2 and TRBJ1-4; D is ambiguous. CDR3 length equals 14 residues. The V gene's germline CDR1 is SNHLY and CDR2 FYNNEI. V dropped 6 bases and J dropped 8 bases, with 16 bases sitting between them. The CDR3 reads CASRNRVGNEKLFF. Here the CDR3 DNA reads TGTGCCAGCAGGAACCGGGTGGGTAACGAAAAACTGTTTTTT.

The chain joins TRBV9 to TRBJ2-1, with 9 bases that match TRBD2. V was clipped by 0 bases and J by 7 bases; unmatched bases: 5. This CDR3 has 15 residues. Germline V lookup: CDR1 SGDLS, CDR2 YYNGEE. The CDR3 spells CASSVDAGGKNEQFF. The CDR3 bases are TGTGCCAGCAGCGTAGATGCGGGGGGGAAAAATGAGCAGTTCTTC. Supplemented by reference TRBV9 and TRBJ2-1, the full variable domain reads DSGVTQTPKHLITATGQRVTLRCSPRSGDLSVYWYQQSLDQGLQFLIQYYNGEERAKGNILERFSAQQFPDLHSELNLSSLELGDSALYFCASSVDAGGKNEQFFGPGTRLTVL.

This rearrangement joins TRBV2 to TRBJ2-5; TRBD1 might be the D (6 bases). The CDR3 is made up of 13 amino acids. Trimming left V 4 bases short and J 5 bases short, with 11 bases between. Germline assignment: CDR1 SNHLY and CDR2 FYNNEI. The CDR3 nucleotides are TGTGCCAGCAGTGCAGGGGTTTGGGAGACCCAGTACTTC. Translated: CASSAGVWETQYF.

The chain links TRBV3-1 (or the pseudogene TRBV3-2) to TRBJ2-3; TRBD2 matches 11 bases. V gave up 4 bases and J gave up 6 bases; unmatched junction bases: 12. In germline, CDR1 is LGHDT, CDR2 YNNKEL (reference sequence). The CDR3 contains 17 residues. In DNA form, the CDR3 reads TGTGCCAGCAGCCCGTTATATAGCGGGGGGGCCGCGGATACGCAGTATTTT. Encoded protein: CASSPLYSGGAADTQYF.

This chain joins TRBV5-5 and TRBJ2-3; D possibly corresponds to TRBD1 (6 bases). CDR1 is SGHKS, CDR2 YYEKEE, per germline (reference sequence). With 1 base removed from V and 8 bases from J, the gap between germline ends came to 14 bases. The CDR3 covers 14 residues. The CDR3 nucleotides are TGTGCCAGCAGCTTGTGGTCAGGGGACGGTACGCAGTATTTT. It encodes CASSLWSGDGTQYF.

The V gene is TRBV2, the J gene TRBJ1-6; 9 bases align to TRBD1. CDR1 is SNHLY, CDR2 FYNNEI, per germline. V was clipped by 4 bases and J by 2 bases; unmatched bases: 9. The CDR3 is 18 amino acids. The CDR3 protein is CASSGPGTGLPYNSPLHF. The CDR3 region has the DNA TGTGCCAGCAGTGGCCCCGGGACAGGGCTCCCCTATAATTCACCCCTCCACTTT.

This chain connects TRBV24-1 to TRBJ1-1; D may be TRBD1 (5 bases). V was shortened by 7 bases and J by 12 bases, with 8 bases between the two germline ends. This CDR3 comprises 9 residues. From germline, CDR1 is KGHDR and CDR2 SFDVKD. The CDR3 loop reads CATRKGTFF. In nucleotides, the CDR3 is TGTGCCACCAGGAAGGGGACTTTCTTT.

This clone appeared a single time. The chain carries TRBV12-3 or TRBV12-4 and TRBJ2-1; D is unclear. V shed 0 bases and J shed 8 bases, with 8 bases lying between them. There are 13 residues in the CDR3. The CDR3 coding sequence is TGTGCCAGCAGTTTAGCTAGTGACTATGAGCAGTTCTTC. It encodes CASSLASDYEQFF.

The chain carries TRBV2 and TRBJ1-2; D is perhaps TRBD1 (5 bases). Germline V lookup: CDR1 SNHLY, CDR2 FYNNEI. The CDR3 contains 15 residues. The V end lost 6 bases, the J end lost 4 bases, and 18 bases lay between the germline ends. The CDR3 region has the DNA TGTGCCAGCAGGCTGGGCCAGGGTAATGTCTATGGCTACACCTTC. Translation gives CASRLGQGNVYGYTF.

The chain recombines TRBV3-1 (or the pseudogene TRBV3-2) with TRBJ1-1; D might be TRBD1 (5 bases). Germline values: CDR1 LGHDT, CDR2 YNNKEL (reference sequence). V lost 0 bases and J lost 4, with 6 bases in between. CDR3 length: 13 amino acids. In nucleotides, the CDR3 is TGTGCCAGCAGCCAAGAGCAGGGCACTGAAGCTTTCTTT. Residues: CASSQEQGTEAFF.

The genes are TRBV7-9 and TRBJ1-2; D possibly corresponds to TRBD1 (5 bases). V was trimmed by 6 bases and J by 0 bases, leaving 17 bases between them. The CDR3 has 16 residues. CDR1 and CDR2 (germline): SEHNR, FQNEAQ (reference sequence). This CDR3 reads CASRGLSDSTNYGYTF. DNA of the CDR3: TGTGCCAGCAGGGGACTGAGTGACTCAACTAACTATGGCTACACCTTC.

The chain joins TRBV7-2 to TRBJ1-1; D is possibly TRBD1 (6 bases). V was pared by 2 bases and J by 4 bases, with 11 bases between. The CDR3 totals 14 residues. Germline V gives CDR1 SGHTA, CDR2 FQGNSA. CDR3 loop: CASSLKVGGTEAFF. The CDR3 nucleotides are TGTGCCAGCAGCTTAAAGGTAGGGGGCACTGAAGCTTTCTTT. The whole variable domain, remainder taken from reference TRBV7-2 and TRBJ1-1, is GAGVSQSPSNKVTEKGKDVELRCDPISGHTALYWYRQSLGQGLEFLIYFQGNSAPDKSGLPSDRFSAERTGGSVSTLTIQRTQQEDSAVYLCASSLKVGGTEAFFGQGTRLTVV.

The rearrangement joins TRBV29-1 to TRBJ2-7; 14 positions agree with TRBD2. Germline-derived CDR1 and CDR2 are SQVTM and ANQGSEA. This CDR3 is built from 13 residues. With V trimmed by 7 bases and J by 4 bases, 3 bases remained unmatched. In DNA form, the CDR3 reads TGCAGCGCTCGACTAGCGGGAGGGTACGAGCAGTACTTC. Amino acid sequence: CSARLAGGYEQYF.

V is TRBV7-2 and J is TRBJ1-2; no reliable D call. Trimming removed 5 bases at V and 8 bases at J, with 15 bases between. This CDR3 contains 13 residues. Germline values: CDR1 SGHTA, CDR2 FQGNSA. The CDR3 nucleotides are TGTGCCAGCAGCCGCCGCGGGGTTAAGGGCTACACCTTC. Protein product: CASSRRGVKGYTF.

In its sample, this clone was seen once. This sequence joins TRBV5-1 and TRBJ1-4, with TRBD1 matching 9 bases. V was pared by 0 bases and J by 7 bases, with 7 bases of the junction left unmatched. CDR1 and CDR2 (germline): SGHRS, YFSETQ. The length of the CDR3 is 16 residues. The CDR3 coding sequence is TGCGCCAGCAGCTTGGTGGGACAGGGTATAGGTGAAAAACTGTTTTTT. Translated, it gives CASSLVGQGIGEKLFF.

The chain combines TRBV2 with TRBJ2-1; 14 positions agree with TRBD2. Germline CDR1 reads SNHLY; CDR2 reads FYNNEI. J gave up 9 bases and V 6 bases, and 7 bases lay outside the gene matches. The length of the CDR3 is 15 residues. This CDR3 is CASSPTSGGAGEQFF. The CDR3 region has the DNA TGTGCCAGCAGCCCGACTAGCGGGGGGGCGGGTGAGCAGTTCTTC.

This CDR3 is CASSYTGDGYTF. The DNA for the CDR3 is TGTGCCAGCAGTTACACCGGGGATGGCTACACCTTC. V usage is TRBV6-5 and J usage is TRBJ1-2, with D unresolved. Germline values: CDR1 MNHEY, CDR2 SVGAGI. CDR3 length: 12 amino acids. The V and J ends lost 2 bases and 6 bases respectively, with 7 bases between them.

This rearrangement joins TRBV19 to TRBJ1-5, with 7 positions matching TRBD1. Unmatched junction bases numbered 4, after V lost 4 bases and J lost 4 bases. Germline V CDR1 and CDR2: LNHDA, SQIVND (reference sequence). The CDR3 has 14 amino acids. CDR3: CASSRGQLNQPQHF. The CDR3 DNA sequence: TGTGCCAGTAGTAGGGGACAGTTAAATCAGCCCCAGCATTTT.

The chain carries TRBV6-5 and TRBJ2-2, with 7 bases identical to TRBD1. The trim removed 6 bases at V and 8 bases at J, leaving 9 bases unmatched. There are 14 residues in the CDR3. Germline V gene data show CDR1 as MNHEY and CDR2 as SVGAGI. The CDR3 region is CASRDDRDIGELFF. Written as DNA, the CDR3 is TGTGCCAGCAGGGACGACAGGGACATAGGGGAGCTGTTTTTT.

The table lists this clone with a few counts. The chain joins TRBV5-1 to TRBJ1-6; D is uncertain. From germline, CDR1 is SGHRS and CDR2 YFSETQ. This CDR3 contains 13 residues. Trimming removed 0 bases from V and 9 bases from J, with 7 bases in between. CDR3 coding DNA: TGCGCCAGCAGCTTGGACAGTGGTTCACCCCTCCACTTT. The encoded protein is CASSLDSGSPLHF.

This sequence joins TRBV7-9 and TRBJ2-1; no firm D call. Trimming removed 2 bases at V and 0 bases at J, with 8 bases between. CDR1 and CDR2 (germline): SEHNR, FQNEAQ (reference sequence). CDR3 size: 15 residues. The CDR3 region has the DNA TGTGCCAGCAGCTTACAGTCATACTCCTACAATGAGCAGTTCTTC. This encodes CASSLQSYSYNEQFF.

This rearrangement joins TRBV18 to TRBJ2-1; 8 positions agree with TRBD1. The junction had 12 bases not matched to a gene; V was cut back by 8 bases and J by 9 bases. Germline loops: CDR1 KGHSH, CDR2 LQKENI. This CDR3 region has 14 residues. The CDR3 reads CASLDGQGLSEQFF. The CDR3 coding sequence is TGTGCCAGCCTAGACGGACAGGGTTTAAGTGAGCAGTTCTTC.

This sequence joins TRBV7-8 and TRBJ1-2; D is ambiguous. This CDR3 has 14 amino acids. The ends were cut back, 5 bases at V and 3 bases at J, with 13 bases in the middle. Germline loops: CDR1 SGHVS, CDR2 FQNEAQ. CDR3 sequence (DNA): TGTGCCAGCAGCCTGACGAGGGCGGACTATGGCTACACCTTC. Its translation: CASSLTRADYGYTF.

This clone was detected once. CDR3 residues: CASSPGQAADSPLHF. In DNA, the CDR3 is TGTGCCAGTAGTCCGGGACAGGCGGCGGACTCACCCCTCCACTTT. The V and J genes are TRBV19 and TRBJ1-6, with 8 bases fitting TRBD1. V lost 5 bases and J lost 10; bases outside the gene matches: 10. CDR1 LNHDA and CDR2 SQIVND come from the germline V gene (reference sequence). CDR3 length: 15 amino acids. Full variable domain (remainder filled in from reference TRBV19 and TRBJ1-6): DGGITQSPKYLFRKEGQNVTLSCEQNLNHDAMYWYRQDPGQGLRLIYYSQIVNDFQKGDIAEGYSVSREKKESFPLTVTSAQKNPTAFYLCASSPGQAADSPLHFGNGTRLTVT.

The rearrangement links TRBV5-8 to TRBJ2-3, with D perhaps TRBD1 (6 bases). Germline CDR1 and CDR2: SGHTS and YDEGEE. V gave up 2 bases and J gave up 10 bases, with 11 bases separating them. CDR3 length: 12 amino acids. The CDR3 nucleotides read TGTGCCAGCAGCTTCCAACAGGGACCGCAGTATTTT. Translated: CASSFQQGPQYF.

The gene calls are TRBV12-5 and TRBJ1-6; the D gene is possibly TRBD1 (5 bases). Germline lookup yields CDR1 LGHNT and CDR2 FRNRAP. The CDR3 loop spans 12 amino acids. Trimming took off 5 bases at V and 13 bases at J, with 12 bases between the two ends. The CDR3 region is CASGPSGYPLHF. Here the CDR3 DNA reads TGTGCTAGTGGTCCGTCAGGGTATCCCCTCCACTTT.